This TCR beta chain comes out of a study of T cells in women clearing cervical HPV infection. With regard to this clone: The read terminates 3 residues before the CDR3 end, so the remaining end is supplied by the germline J gene.

TCR beta CDR3 amplified by multiplex PCR from roughly 1,100 ng genomic DNA. Generated by immunoSEQ multiplex PCR, the TCRdb table keeps only in-frame clones and is missing some. Recorded here are 25,000 to 35,000 clones; the top ten clones represent roughly 7.3%. The CDR3 has 16 amino acids. V lost 3 bases to trimming and J lost 3 bases; unmatched junction nucleotides: 6. The germline CDR1 and CDR2 sequences are LNHDA and SQIVND (reference sequence). The sample taken for sequencing was blood buffy coat. The chain employs TRBV19 and TRBJ2-1, with 9 nucleotides matching TRBD2. The receptor was isolated from a woman between 18 and 75 years old with a cervical HPV16 infection that either progressed to CIN3+ or cleared (not recorded which). The CDR3 here is CASSIGTSIVYNEQFF. The part of the CDR3 DNA that was read is TGTGCCAGTAGTATCGGGACTAGCATTGTCTACAATGAG.